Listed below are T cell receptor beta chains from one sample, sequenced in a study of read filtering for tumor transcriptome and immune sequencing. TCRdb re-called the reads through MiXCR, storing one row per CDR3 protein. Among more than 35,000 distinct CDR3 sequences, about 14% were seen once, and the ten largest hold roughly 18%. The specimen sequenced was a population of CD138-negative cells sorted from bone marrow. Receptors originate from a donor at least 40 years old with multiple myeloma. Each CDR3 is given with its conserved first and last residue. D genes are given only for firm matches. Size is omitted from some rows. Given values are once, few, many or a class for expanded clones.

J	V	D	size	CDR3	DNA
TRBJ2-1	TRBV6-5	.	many	CASSYTSRSDEQFF	TGTGCCAGCAGTTATACTTCGCGTTCGGATGAGCAGTTCTTC
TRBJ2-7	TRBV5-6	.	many	CASSPLTVPDEQYF	TGTGCCAGCAGCCCACTCACAGTCCCTGACGAGCAGTACTTC
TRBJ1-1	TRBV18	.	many	CASSPEADTEAFF	TGTGCCAGCTCACCAGAAGCGGACACTGAAGCTTTCTTT
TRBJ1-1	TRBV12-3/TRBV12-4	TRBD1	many	CASRSGGDEAFF	TGTGCCAGCAGATCAGGGGGGGATGAAGCTTTCTTT
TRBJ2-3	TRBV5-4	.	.	CASSLRQPRRDTQYF	TGTGCCAGCAGCTTGCGCCAGCCCAGGAGAGATACGCAGTATTTT
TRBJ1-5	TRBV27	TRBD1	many	CASHIMDRGGQPQHF	TGTGCCAGCCATATAATGGACAGGGGAGGACAGCCCCAGCATTTT
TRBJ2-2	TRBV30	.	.	CAWTLNTGELLF	TGTGCCTGGACGCTGAACACCGGGGAGCTGCTTTTT
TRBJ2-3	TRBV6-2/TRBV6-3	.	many	CASSPPRTRTANTQYF	TGTGCCAGCAGTCCGCCCCGGACACGTACGGCAAATACGCAGTATTTT
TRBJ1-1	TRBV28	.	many	CASSLIRGKRGNTEAFF	TGTGCCAGCAGTTTAATCAGGGGAAAGAGGGGAAACACTGAAGCTTTCTTT
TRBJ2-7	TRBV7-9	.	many	CASSEVKEDTTYEQYF	TGTGCCAGCAGCGAAGTAAAAGAGGACACGACCTACGAGCAGTACTTC
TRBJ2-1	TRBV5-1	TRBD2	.	CASSKGLAGTISYNEQFF	TGCGCCAGCAGCAAGGGACTAGCGGGAACCATCTCCTACAATGAGCAGTTCTTC
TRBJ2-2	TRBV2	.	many	CASSGNTGELFF	TGTGCCAGCAGTGGCAACACCGGGGAGCTGTTTTTT
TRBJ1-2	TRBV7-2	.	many	CASSLVTLGPWDYTF	TGTGCCAGCAGCTTAGTTACCCTCGGACCCTGGGACTACACCTTC
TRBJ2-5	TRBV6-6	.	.	CASSVGAETQYF	TGCGCCAGTAGCGTGGGGGCGGAGACCCAGTACTTC
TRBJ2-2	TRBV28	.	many	CASSFTGGLNTGELFF	TGTGCCAGCAGTTTTACCGGGGGCCTGAACACCGGGGAGCTGTTTTTT
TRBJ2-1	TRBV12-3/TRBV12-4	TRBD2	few	CASSTSGRSSYNEQFF	TGTGCCAGCAGCACAAGCGGGAGGTCTTCCTACAATGAGCAGTTCTTC
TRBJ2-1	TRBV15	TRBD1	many	CATSRDLGGFYNEQFF	TGTGCCACCAGCAGAGATCTAGGGGGCTTTTACAATGAGCAGTTCTTC
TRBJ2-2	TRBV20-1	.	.	CSARSLNTGERFF	TGCAGTGCTAGATCCTTGAACACCGGGGAGCGGTTCTTT
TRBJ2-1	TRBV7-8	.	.	CASTRGGPSTDNEQFF	TGTGCCAGCACCAGAGGCGGGCCTAGCACTGACAATGAGCAGTTCTTC
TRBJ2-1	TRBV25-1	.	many	CASSDRGNEQFF	TGTGCCAGCAGTGACCGGGGCAATGAGCAGTTCTTC
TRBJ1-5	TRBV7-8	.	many	CASSATGLSNQPQHF	TGTGCCAGCAGCGCCACAGGACTCAGCAATCAGCCCCAGCATTTT
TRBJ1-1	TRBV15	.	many	CATSRDGVTEAFF	TGTGCCACCAGCAGAGACGGGGTCACTGAAGCTTTCTTT
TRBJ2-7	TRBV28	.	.	CASSLQGRSSYEQYF	TGTGCCAGCAGTTTACAGGGACGGAGCTCCTACGAGCAGTACTTC
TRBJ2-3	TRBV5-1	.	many	CASSVPSGGQTDTQYF	TGCGCCAGCAGCGTTCCTTCGGGGGGCCAAACAGATACGCAGTATTTT
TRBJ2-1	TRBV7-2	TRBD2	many	CASSLARGGPHNEQFF	TGTGCCAGCAGCTTAGCGCGGGGGGGCCCGCACAATGAGCAGTTCTTC
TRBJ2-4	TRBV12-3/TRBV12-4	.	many	CASTPTWYIQYF	TGTGCCAGCACCCCTACATGGTACATTCAGTACTTC
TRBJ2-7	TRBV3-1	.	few	CASSNRGKYEQYF	TGTGCCAGCAGCAACCGGGGGAAGTACGAGCAGTACTTC
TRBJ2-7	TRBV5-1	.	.	CASSLVGVGEQYF	TGCGCCAGCAGCTTGGTTGGGGTTGGCGAGCAGTACTTC
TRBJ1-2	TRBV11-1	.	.	CASSLGGGSYGYTF	TGTGCCAGCAGCTTAGGAGGGGGATCCTATGGCTACACCTTC
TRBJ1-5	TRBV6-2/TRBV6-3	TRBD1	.	CASSYRQGTDSNQPQHF	TGTGCCAGCAGTTACCGACAGGGGACCGATAGCAATCAGCCCCAGCATTTT
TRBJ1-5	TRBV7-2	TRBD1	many	CASSPEGTGRQPQHF	TGTGCCAGCAGCCCCGAGGGGACAGGGAGACAGCCCCAGCATTTT
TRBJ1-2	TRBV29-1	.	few	CSEGKENYGYTF	TGCAGCGAGGGGAAAGAGAACTATGGCTACACCTTC
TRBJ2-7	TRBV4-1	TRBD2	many	CASSPHSGGSSYEQYF	TGCGCCAGCAGCCCCCATAGCGGGGGTAGCTCCTACGAGCAGTACTTC
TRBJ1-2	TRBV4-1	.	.	CASSQERTWAAGYTF	TGCGCCAGCAGCCAAGAAAGGACTTGGGCGGCTGGCTACACCTTC
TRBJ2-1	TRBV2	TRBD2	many	CASRPGLAGGYNEQFF	TGTGCCAGCCGACCCGGACTAGCGGGGGGGTACAATGAGCAGTTCTTC
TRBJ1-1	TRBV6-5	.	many	CASSYVGARTTEAFF	TGTGCCAGCAGTTACGTGGGGGCTCGGACCACTGAAGCTTTCTTT
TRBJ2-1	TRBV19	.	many	CASSRKGNEQFF	TGTGCCAGTAGTCGGAAAGGCAATGAGCAGTTCTTC
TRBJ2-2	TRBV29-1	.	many	CSVVPTPNTGELFF	TGCAGCGTTGTTCCCACCCCAAACACCGGGGAGCTGTTTTTT
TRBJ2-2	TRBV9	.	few	CASSAAGAGELFF	TGTGCCAGCAGCGCCGCAGGGGCCGGGGAGCTGTTTTTT
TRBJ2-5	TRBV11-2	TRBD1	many	CASSLGDRDVETQYF	TGTGCCAGCAGCTTGGGGGACAGGGATGTGGAGACCCAGTACTTC
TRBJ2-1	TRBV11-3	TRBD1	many	CASSLRTGAYNEQFF	TGTGCCAGCAGCTTAAGGACAGGGGCCTACAATGAGCAGTTCTTC
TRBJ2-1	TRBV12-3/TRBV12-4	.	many	CASKSTGLYNEQFF	TGTGCCAGCAAATCAACAGGGTTATACAATGAGCAGTTCTTC
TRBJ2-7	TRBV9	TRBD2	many	CASSLTFGGAYEQYF	TGTGCCAGCAGCCTAACTTTCGGGGGGGCCTACGAGCAGTACTTC
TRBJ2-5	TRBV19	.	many	CASSIRGSQETQYF	TGTGCCAGTAGTATAAGGGGTTCCCAAGAGACCCAGTACTTC
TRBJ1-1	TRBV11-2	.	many	CASSPPWGGTEAFF	TGTGCCAGCAGCCCGCCTTGGGGGGGCACTGAAGCTTTCTTT
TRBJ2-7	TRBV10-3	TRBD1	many	CAISDPTGGSYEQYF	TGTGCCATCAGTGACCCGACAGGGGGTAGCTACGAGCAGTACTTC
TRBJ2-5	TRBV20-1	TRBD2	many	CSAARTSGRETQYF	TGCAGTGCTGCCAGGACTAGCGGGAGGGAGACCCAGTACTTC
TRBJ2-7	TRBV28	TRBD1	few	CASSLGTDISEQYF	TGTGCCAGCAGTTTGGGGACAGATATTTCCGAGCAGTACTTC
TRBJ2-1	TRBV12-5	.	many	CASGLTGPNEQFF	TGTGCTAGTGGTTTGACGGGACCGAATGAGCAGTTCTTC
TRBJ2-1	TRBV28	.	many	CASSLRGGDNEQFF	TGTGCCAGCAGCCTCAGGGGAGGAGACAATGAGCAGTTCTTC
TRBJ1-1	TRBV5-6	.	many	CASSLGPGLEAFF	TGTGCCAGCAGCTTGGGGCCCGGCCTTGAAGCTTTCTTT
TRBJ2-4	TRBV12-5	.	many	CASARDTDIQYF	TGTGCTAGTGCCCGGGACACCGACATTCAGTACTTC
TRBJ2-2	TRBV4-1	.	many	CASSQDFELFF	TGCGCCAGCAGCCAAGACTTCGAGCTGTTTTTT
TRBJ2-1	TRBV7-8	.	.	CASSLAGSYNEQFF	TGTGCCAGCAGCTTAGCGGGCTCCTACAATGAGCAGTTCTTC
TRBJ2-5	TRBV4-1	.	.	CASSQGSGFETQYF	TGCGCCAGCAGCCAAGGATCGGGGTTTGAGACCCAGTACTTC